The 4 T cell receptor beta chains listed next were all sequenced from one sample in a study of blood T cell repertoires in COVID-19. The data were produced by immunoSEQ multiplex PCR, yet TCRdb's version contains in-frame clones alone and is incomplete. This sample has approximately 31,000 clones, with about 88% found just once. Sequencing input: peripheral blood. The receptor set was obtained from a man aged 80 or over with acute or convalescent COVID-19.

The chain combines TRBV18 with TRBJ2-2; D possibly corresponds to TRBD2 (6 bases). V lost 1 base to trimming and J lost 4 bases, with 10 bases between them. CDR3 length equals 15 residues. Germline V gives CDR1 KGHSH, CDR2 LQKENI. CDR3 nucleotide sequence: TGTGCCAGCTCACCACGGGGACTGGCCACCGGGGAGCTGTTTTTT. It encodes CASSPRGLATGELFF.

The rearrangement uses TRBV30 and TRBJ2-5; the match to TRBD2 covers 14 bases. The CDR3 spans 14 residues. Germline assignment: CDR1 GTSNPN and CDR2 SVGIG (reference sequence). V dropped 7 bases and J dropped 1; count of bases not matched to a gene: 2. In nucleotides, the CDR3 is TGTGCCTCGACTAGCGGGAGGGGCCAAGAGACCCAGTACTTC. This encodes CASTSGRGQETQYF.

In this sample, this clone is medium-sized. The J gene is TRBJ2-2, the V gene TRBV6-5; D is ambiguous. V was clipped by 10 bases and J by 6 bases, with 9 bases between them. The germline V gene has CDR1 MNHEY and CDR2 SVGAGI. There are 11 residues in the CDR3. The CDR3 sequence is CAILVSGELFF. The CDR3 nucleotides read TGTGCCATCCTAGTATCCGGGGAGCTGTTTTTT.

The rearrangement joins TRBV9 to TRBJ2-3, with 7 bases matching TRBD2. This CDR3 has 18 amino acids. The trim removed 4 bases at V and 2 bases at J, leaving 16 bases unmatched. Looked up from germline, CDR1 is SGDLS and CDR2 is YYNGEE. CDR3 nucleotide sequence: TGTGCCAGCAGCCCCCCCAGCGGGGCACCCTCCCCCACAGATACGCAGTATTTT. Translated: CASSPPSGAPSPTDTQYF.